This T cell receptor beta chain came from a study of shared clonotypes between healthy human individuals. Study-level background: The plates for each donor numbered three CD4 naive, three CD4 memory, two CD8 naive and one CD8 memory. Study results and limitations: Among donors, sharing of clonotypes was expected to be affected by sequencing depth.

In regard to this clone: Its antigen is still unknown.

Trimming pared 3 bases from V and 3 bases from J, leaving 11 bases between. Germline V gene sequence: CDR1 SGDLS, CDR2 YYNGEE. This CDR3 contains 14 residues. The naive CD8 population came from CD45RO-negative cells selected for CCR7, without terminally differentiated effector memory CD45RA+ cells. Repertoires were generated with immunoSEQ multiplex PCR, while TCRdb's copy carries only in-frame clones and drops some. The sample holds millions of clones, approximately 94% seen once. V and J are TRBV9 and TRBJ2-3; perhaps TRBD2 as D (6 bases). The sequence was obtained from a man aged 18-30 years in good health. Some clones in this sample may be carry-over from other donors' samples. Sequenced material: naive CD8+ T cells from PBMCs. In DNA form, the CDR3 reads TGTGCCAGCAGCGCCGTGGGGGGAACAGATACGCAGTATTTT. Translation: CASSAVGGTDTQYF.